These T cell receptor beta chains were read from a single sample in a study of T cell responses to AZD1222 COVID-19 vaccine. Sequencing was performed with immunoSEQ multiplex PCR; in TCRdb, only in-frame clones are kept and a portion is missing. This table holds around 150,000 clones, 80% to 95% found once. The source material was peripheral blood, sampled on day 0 of AZD1222 vaccination. Receptors were obtained from an adult in good health. Each CDR3 is given with its conserved first and last residue. Each record gives: D gene, J gene, clone size, V gene, CDR3 protein, CDR3 DNA. The D gene is left open where the match is weak. A clone size is listed for some rows: how often the clone was seen (once, few, many), or a class if it is expanded.

TRBD2 | TRBJ2-7 | NA | TRBV7-9 | CASSRGGPEQYF | TGTGCCAGCAGCCGGGGGGGACCCGAGCAGTACTTC
NA | TRBJ1-2 | NA | TRBV9 | CASSVEVGPVDSYGYTF | TGTGCCAGCAGCGTAGAGGTAGGGCCAGTCGATAGTTATGGCTACACCTTC
NA | TRBJ1-4 | NA | TRBV3-1/TRBV3-2 | CASSRRSGGTNEKLFF | TGTGCCAGCAGCCGCCGCTCGGGGGGCACTAATGAAAAACTGTTTTTT
TRBD1 | TRBJ1-5 | NA | TRBV6-2/TRBV6-3 | CASSRDRYSNQPQHF | TGTGCCAGCAGTCGGGACAGATATAGCAATCAGCCCCAGCATTTT
TRBD1 | TRBJ2-5 | NA | TRBV7-8 | CASSLEGRGLAVGETQYF | TGTGCCAGCAGCTTAGAGGGCAGGGGGCTAGCCGTAGGAGAGACCCAGTACTTC
NA | TRBJ1-1 | once | TRBV5-4 | CASSLAGGSEAFF | TGTGCCAGCAGCTTGGCCGGGGGTAGTGAAGCTTTCTTT
NA | TRBJ1-2 | NA | TRBV28 | CASLPPMVRSRRQNYGYTF | TGTGCCAGCTTACCCCCGATGGTAAGGTCGCGGCGACAAAACTATGGCTACACCTTC
NA | TRBJ2-6 | NA | TRBV19 | CASSIGQRSGANVLTF | TGTGCCAGTAGTATCGGACAGCGCTCTGGGGCCAACGTCCTGACTTTC
TRBD1 | TRBJ2-1 | NA | TRBV5-4 | CASSLPPGQGYNEQFF | TGTGCCAGCAGCTTGCCACCGGGACAGGGCTACAATGAGCAGTTCTTC
NA | TRBJ1-5 | NA | TRBV5-8 | CASSLVRGTRDPRNQPQHF | TGTGCCAGCAGCTTGGTAAGGGGAACGAGGGATCCCCGCAATCAGCCCCAGCATTTT
NA | TRBJ1-3 | NA | TRBV30 | CAWSVLSGNTIYF | TGTGCCTGGAGTGTACTCTCTGGAAACACCATATATTTT
NA | TRBJ2-1 | NA | TRBV6-6 | CASSYPESEQFF | TGTGCCAGCAGTTACCCGGAGTCGGAGCAGTTCTTC
NA | TRBJ1-2 | NA | TRBV12-3/TRBV12-4 | CASSETDYGYTF | TGTGCCAGCAGTGAAACCGACTATGGCTACACCTTC
TRBD1 | TRBJ2-7 | NA | TRBV5-5 | CASSASGTGVYEQYF | TGTGCCAGCAGCGCATCCGGGACAGGGGTCTACGAGCAGTACTTC
TRBD1 | TRBJ2-7 | NA | TRBV25-1 | CASEGAGPYEQYF | TGTGCCAGCGAGGGGGCCGGCCCCTACGAGCAGTACTTC
TRBD1 | TRBJ1-1 | NA | TRBV5-5 | CASSLGDRGRAFF | TGTGCCAGCAGCTTGGGGGACAGGGGGCGAGCTTTCTTT
NA | TRBJ1-2 | NA | TRBV12-3/TRBV12-4 | CASSSSGLRGYTF | TGTGCCAGCAGTTCTTCCGGGCTGAGAGGCTACACCTTC
NA | TRBJ1-2 | NA | TRBV6-6 | CASSYSETHYGYTF | TGTGCCAGCAGTTACTCGGAGACGCACTATGGCTACACCTTC
NA | TRBJ2-5 | NA | TRBV5-1 | CASSPVGVQGAQETQYF | TGCGCCAGCAGCCCTGTGGGGGTACAGGGAGCCCAAGAGACCCAGTACTTC
NA | TRBJ2-1 | NA | TRBV5-1 | CASSLPGDEQFF | TGCGCCAGCAGCTTACCCGGGGATGAGCAGTTCTTC
TRBD1 | TRBJ2-5 | NA | TRBV29-1 | CSVGQGGETQYF | TGCAGCGTTGGACAGGGGGGTGAGACCCAGTACTTC
NA | TRBJ2-3 | NA | TRBV5-1 | CASSLATWADTQYF | TGCGCCAGCAGCTTGGCCACGTGGGCAGATACGCAGTATTTT
NA | TRBJ2-5 | once | TRBV25-1 | CASSEWSLGETQYF | TGTGCCAGCAGTGAATGGTCCCTAGGAGAGACCCAGTACTTC
NA | TRBJ2-7 | NA | TRBV7-9 | CASISSEAYEQYF | TGTGCCAGCATATCTTCGGAAGCCTACGAGCAGTACTTC
TRBD1 | TRBJ1-6 | NA | TRBV18 | CASSPTGGNSPLHF | TGTGCCAGCTCACCGACAGGGGGTAATTCACCCCTCCACTTT
NA | TRBJ1-1 | NA | TRBV20-1 | CSARDRSGAFF | TGCAGTGCTAGAGATCGAAGTGGAGCTTTCTTT
TRBD1 | TRBJ1-2 | NA | TRBV7-9 | CASSRGQGYGYTF | TGTGCCAGCAGCAGGGGACAGGGATATGGCTACACCTTC
NA | TRBJ1-1 | once | TRBV7-2 | CASSPRAGNTEAFF | TGTGCCAGCAGCCCCCGGGCAGGGAACACTGAAGCTTTCTTT